The following is a T cell receptor (beta chain) sequence with its context. The record originates from a study of blood T cell repertoires in COVID-19. Study at large: Samples representing acute and convalescent COVID-19 were sourced from the United States, Italy and Spain. PBMCs, B-cell-depleted T cells, or T cells were the source of the cDNA or gDNA that made up the material.

Study processing details: Nucleated cell number was recorded as an estimate derived from reference gene primer amplification. Here immunoSEQ multiplex PCR was the method, and the copy in TCRdb shows in-frame clones only, minus some. Clone size and V and J calls were adopted from that table, with D and trimming inferred from the DNA. The sample includes some 200,000 clones, 86% of them seen just once. The sample was peripheral blood. This clonotype originated in a man older than 75 with acute or convalescent COVID-19.

The chain's CDR3 is CASSQTGYEQYF. The CDR3 region has the DNA TGTGCCAGCAGCCAGACAGGCTACGAGCAGTACTTC. The chain couples TRBV7-8 to TRBJ2-7, with D possibly TRBD1 on 6 matching bases. V lost 5 bases and J 3 bases, leaving 8 bases between the germline ends. This CDR3 spans 12 amino acids. Germline loops: CDR1 SGHVS, CDR2 FQNEAQ. Combining the CDR3 with reference TRBV7-8 and TRBJ2-7 gives the whole variable domain GAGVSQSPRYKVAKRGQDVALRCDPISGHVSLFWYQQALGQGPEFLTYFQNEAQLDKSGLPSDRFFAERPEGSVSTLKIQRTQQEDSAVYLCASSQTGYEQYFGPGTRLTVT.